This TCR beta chain is from a study of blood T cell repertoires in COVID-19. The CDR3 loop spans 14 amino acids. Per the germline V gene, CDR1 is SGHNT and CDR2 is YYREEE (reference sequence). The germline V and J ends were trimmed by 0 bases and 2 bases, with 8 bases remaining between them. In the original processing: Quantification of nucleated cells was approximated via reference gene primer amplification. Data came from immunoSEQ multiplex PCR; TCRdb stores just in-frame clones and leaves some out. V, J and clone size were drawn from that table, and D and trimming were deduced from the DNA. Of some 110,000 clones in the sample, about 74% were seen once.

The specimen was peripheral blood. This chain links TRBV5-4 with TRBJ2-5; possible D gene TRBD1, 5 bases. This TCR was recovered from an elderly man with COVID-19, enrolled during active disease. Written as DNA, the CDR3 is TGTGCCAGCAGCTTGGCCCAGGGACAAGAGACCCAGTACTTC. This encodes CASSLAQGQETQYF.